The next 21 T cell receptor beta chains were all read from a single sample in a study of blood T cell repertoires in COVID-19. Sequencing was performed with immunoSEQ multiplex PCR; in TCRdb, only in-frame clones are kept and a portion is missing. The table shows about 260,000 clones, with about nine tenths occurring only once. Sequences were obtained from PBMCs or T cells enriched from blood (not recorded which). Receptors were obtained from a woman between 40 and 55 years old with acute COVID-19.

This chain joins TRBV19 and TRBJ1-1; D is possibly TRBD1 (6 bases). The CDR3 is 14 residues long. Trimming took 5 bases from V and 4 from J, leaving 14 bases between them. The V gene's germline CDR1 is LNHDA and CDR2 SQIVND (reference sequence). The CDR3 DNA sequence: TGTGCCAGTAGTGACCCAGACAGGCCCACTGAAGCTTTCTTT. This sequence encodes CASSDPDRPTEAFF.

The V call is TRBV5-6, the J call TRBJ1-5, with D perhaps matching TRBD1 (5 bases). The CDR3 is 14 amino acids. Germline V gene sequence: CDR1 SGHDT, CDR2 YYEEEE. V lost 5 bases and J lost 6, with 15 bases in between. Written as DNA, the CDR3 is TGTGCCAGCAGGCGACTGGGGGGTACTCAGCCCCAGCATTTT. It yields the protein CASRRLGGTQPQHF.

The chain is built from TRBV9 and TRBJ1-4; D remains unclear. Germline CDR1 is SGDLS and CDR2 is YYNGEE. Trimming stripped 0 bases from V and 2 bases from J, with 20 bases between. The CDR3 is made up of 19 amino acids. The CDR3 sequence: CASSVAANSFLGTNEKLFF. The CDR3 DNA follows: TGTGCCAGCAGCGTAGCTGCTAACAGCTTCCTTGGGACTAATGAAAAACTGTTTTTT.

The genes are TRBV28 and TRBJ1-6, with D possibly TRBD1 on 6 matching bases. CDR1 and CDR2 from the germline V gene are MDHEN and SYDVKM. V was clipped by 5 bases and J by 3 bases, with 11 bases between them. This CDR3 has 15 amino acids. As DNA, the CDR3 is TGTGCCAGCAGTCAAGGACAGTTCTATAATTCACCCCTCCACTTT. Translation gives CASSQGQFYNSPLHF.

V and J are TRBV27 and TRBJ2-1; tentative D call: TRBD1 (5 bases). Trimming stripped 8 bases from V and 3 bases from J, with 17 bases between. Germline loops: CDR1 MNHEY, CDR2 SMNVEV (reference sequence). The CDR3 covers 15 residues. In DNA form, the CDR3 reads TGTGCCAGCTCCTCAGCACAGGCGTACTACAATGAGCAGTTCTTC. Translating it yields CASSSAQAYYNEQFF.

The V and J genes are TRBV5-4 and TRBJ1-4; 8 bases are a match to TRBD1. With 3 bases clipped from V and 8 bases from J, the junction kept 9 bases outside the gene matches. The germline V gene encodes CDR1 SGHNT and CDR2 YYREEE (reference sequence). The CDR3 runs 15 residues. As DNA, the CDR3 is TGTGCCAGCAGCTCGTCAGGGGGCTTACGGGAAAAACTGTTTTTT. This gives the protein CASSSSGGLREKLFF.

The V and J genes are TRBV11-3 and TRBJ2-3; TRBD2 agrees at 12 bases. The V gene's germline CDR1 is SGHNT and CDR2 YENEEA. This CDR3 contains 18 residues. Germline trimming cut 1 base from V and 2 bases from J; bases unmatched to any gene: 7. This CDR3 reads CASSLGATSGSNTDTQYF. The CDR3 DNA reads TGTGCCAGCAGCTTAGGAGCGACTAGCGGGAGTAACACAGATACGCAGTATTTT.

This clone was counted a single time. This sequence joins TRBV9 and TRBJ1-3, with D possibly TRBD1 on 5 matching bases. The V gene lost 1 base and the J gene lost 4 bases, with 9 bases spanning the gap. The CDR3 is 14 amino acids. Germline CDR1 SGDLS, CDR2 YYNGEE. For the CDR3, the DNA is TGTGCCAGCAGCGTACAGGGTTACGGAAACACCATATATTTT. Translation: CASSVQGYGNTIYF.

This clone came up a few times. This chain links TRBV7-8 with TRBJ1-5; D might be TRBD1 (5 bases). The V gene lost 3 bases and the J gene lost 0 bases, with 9 bases spanning the gap. CDR3 length equals 15 residues. Germline assignment: CDR1 SGHVS and CDR2 FQNEAQ. The CDR3, as DNA: TGTGCCAGCAGCTTCGGGGGTCATAGCAATCAGCCCCAGCATTTT. This gives the protein CASSFGGHSNQPQHF.

The rearrangement links TRBV28 to TRBJ2-3; 10 bases line up with TRBD2. This CDR3 contains 14 residues. Trimming cost V 6 bases and J 6 bases; bases outside gene matches: 6. Germline-derived CDR1 and CDR2 are MDHEN and SYDVKM. The CDR3: CASRAGGPGDTQYF. The CDR3 DNA reads TGTGCCAGCAGAGCGGGAGGGCCTGGTGATACGCAGTATTTT. The variable domain in full, with the rest retrieved from reference TRBV28 and TRBJ2-3, is DVKVTQSSRYLVKRTGEKVFLECVQDMDHENMFWYRQDPGLGLRLIYFSYDVKMKEKGDIPEGYSVSREKKERFSLILESASTNQTSMYLCASRAGGPGDTQYFGPGTRLTVL.

The chain employs TRBV18 and TRBJ1-4; unclear D gene. The CDR3 covers 15 residues. V gave up 4 bases and J gave up 5 bases, with 14 bases separating them. CDR1 is KGHSH and CDR2 is LQKENI in the germline V gene. This CDR3 is CASSLGQVGNEKLFF. In DNA, the CDR3 is TGTGCCAGCTCACTTGGCCAGGTTGGAAATGAAAAACTGTTTTTT.

The chain joins TRBV4-3 to TRBJ2-1; D is uncertain. The CDR3 extends over 16 amino acids. V was cut by 0 bases and J by 4 bases, with 13 bases left in between. CDR1 is LGHNA, CDR2 YSLEER, per germline. CDR3 sequence reads: CASSQDLGGEYNEQFF. DNA for the CDR3: TGCGCCAGCAGCCAAGACTTAGGCGGAGAGTACAATGAGCAGTTCTTC.

This chain links TRBV5-4 with TRBJ1-1; unclear D gene. Germline CDR1 reads SGHNT; CDR2 reads YYREEE (reference sequence). Trimming took 4 bases from V and 1 from J, leaving 14 bases between them. This CDR3 region has 15 residues. CDR3 bases: TGTGCCAGCAGCCCGAGACGGAGCGCGAACACTGAAGCTTTCTTT. Translated, it gives CASSPRRSANTEAFF. The entire variable domain, with the rest obtained from reference TRBV5-4 and TRBJ1-1, is as follows: ETGVTQSPTHLIKTRGQQVTLRCSSQSGHNTVSWYQQALGQGPQFIFQYYREEENGRGNFPPRFSGLQFPNYSSELNVNALELDDSALYLCASSPRRSANTEAFFGQGTRLTVV.

The rearrangement joins TRBV10-3 to TRBJ1-2; 7 positions agree with TRBD1. This CDR3 has 13 amino acids. The V gene's germline CDR1 is ENHRY and CDR2 SYGVKD. Trimming at V came to 10 bases and at J to 1 base, leaving 6 bases not matched to a gene. In DNA, the CDR3 is TGTGCCACCCGGGACAGAGATAACTATGGCTACACCTTC. This translates into CATRDRDNYGYTF.

This clone was counted a single time. The chain links TRBV11-3 to TRBJ1-3; D gene uncertain. With 5 bases removed from V and 11 bases from J, the gap between germline ends came to 22 bases. This CDR3 has 15 amino acids. Germline loops: CDR1 SGHNT, CDR2 YENEEA. CDR3 in DNA: TGTGCCAGCAGCCCAAGAGGCGCCCACCCCGTCCCCATATATTTT. Protein product: CASSPRGAHPVPIYF.

The chain links TRBV27 to TRBJ2-1; possible D gene TRBD2, 5 bases. CDR1 is MNHEY, CDR2 SMNVEV, per germline (reference sequence). The CDR3 has 16 residues. Deletions cut 2 bases from V and 0 bases from J, with 11 bases between. The CDR3 protein is CASSLEMGSSYNEQFF. CDR3 coding DNA: TGTGCCAGCAGTTTAGAGATGGGGAGCTCCTACAATGAGCAGTTCTTC.

The chain has TRBV11-3 and TRBJ1-1; the D gene is possibly TRBD1 (6 bases). The length of the CDR3 is 13 residues. Trimming took off 4 bases at V and 1 base at J, with 7 bases between the two ends. From germline, CDR1 is SGHNT and CDR2 YENEEA. The CDR3 here is CASSWTANTEAFF. The CDR3 region has the DNA TGTGCCAGCAGCTGGACAGCGAACACTGAAGCTTTCTTT.

The chain carries TRBV5-1 and TRBJ1-4, with TRBD1 identical over 7 bases. CDR1 and CDR2 from the germline V gene are SGHRS and YFSETQ. V was clipped by 4 bases and J by 4 bases; unmatched bases: 13. The CDR3 runs to 17 residues. Here the CDR3 DNA reads TGCGCCAGCAGCCCCCGGGACAGCAGTTCCCTTAATGAAAAACTGTTTTTT. As protein: CASSPRDSSSLNEKLFF.

The V and J genes are TRBV7-9 and TRBJ1-2, with D hard to call. The CDR3 is made up of 16 amino acids. The V gene's germline CDR1 is SEHNR and CDR2 FQNEAQ (reference sequence). Between the trimmed V and J ends, which lost 1 base and 3 bases, there was a span of 15 bases. The CDR3 bases are TGTGCCAGCAGCTTAGGGGCCAGTCTTAAACACTATGGCTACACCTTC. Amino acids: CASSLGASLKHYGYTF. The complete variable domain, with remaining parts taken from reference TRBV7-9 and TRBJ1-2, reads DTGVSQNPRHKITKRGQNVTFRCDPISEHNRLYWYRQTLGQGPEFLTYFQNEAQLEKSRLLSDRFSAERPKGSFSTLEIQRTEQGDSAMYLCASSLGASLKHYGYTFGSGTRLTVV.

V gene TRBV5-5 combines with J gene TRBJ2-4; unclear D gene. This CDR3 is built from 15 residues. Germline V gene data show CDR1 as SGHKS and CDR2 as YYEKEE (reference sequence). V dropped 3 bases and J dropped 1 base, with 11 bases sitting between them. The CDR3 loop is CASSSSAFAKNIQYF. In DNA form, the CDR3 reads TGTGCCAGCAGCTCGTCTGCGTTTGCCAAAAACATTCAGTACTTC.

The rearrangement links TRBV2 to TRBJ1-2; 10 nucleotides line up with TRBD1. Looked up from germline, CDR1 is SNHLY and CDR2 is FYNNEI. This CDR3 comprises 14 residues. V shed 5 bases and J 7 bases; nucleotides not matched to a gene: 7. Here the CDR3 reads CASSQDRGFGGYTF. The CDR3 DNA sequence: TGTGCCAGCAGTCAGGACAGGGGGTTTGGTGGCTACACCTTC.